This TCR beta chain originates from a study of cytomegalovirus exposure and HLA in healthy donors. General study findings and limits: A reported reduction in N-insertions relative to the roughly 700-donor mean was seen in an Asian-associated ancestry cluster in a later analysis.

PCR used 60 Vbeta primers and 13 Jbeta primers. Sequenced by immunoSEQ multiplex PCR; TCRdb stores in-frame clones only, minus some. The profile covers over 150,000 clones, with 84% appearing a single time and 0.35% to 0.4% taken by the ten largest. Looked up from germline, CDR1 is MNHNS and CDR2 is SASEGT. The ends lost 11 bases at V and 2 bases at J; junction bases unmatched: 9. The length of the CDR3 is 14 residues. This clone was counted once. Antigen: not known. The chain recombines TRBV6-1 with TRBJ2-7, with 10 nucleotides matching TRBD2. Sequenced: PBMCs. The source is a boy younger than 10 in good health and CMV-seronegative. The CDR3 coding sequence is TGTGCCGGGGGGTGGACTAGCGGTACCTACGAGCAGTACTTC. It yields the protein CAGGWTSGTYEQYF.